This T cell receptor (beta chain) was captured in a study of identical twins. V was shortened by 5 bases and J by 1 base, with 11 bases between the two germline ends. In germline, CDR1 is MNHEY, CDR2 SVGAGI. This CDR3 spans 14 amino acids. TCRdb fed the 5' RACE reads into MiXCR, producing one record per CDR3 protein. The table shows 1.5 million to 2 million distinct CDR3 sequences, with around 29% occurring only once. The chain uses TRBV6-5 and TRBJ1-1, with a tentative D call TRBD1 (5 bases). The specimen was cord blood. The receptor was derived from a newborn girl in good health. The CDR3 reads CASSARVTNTEAFF. As DNA, the CDR3 is TGTGCCAGCAGTGCCAGGGTCACGAACACTGAAGCTTTCTTT.